The 22 T cell receptor beta chains reported below all come from one sample, sequenced in a study of CD8 T cells in ankylosing spondylitis. Study-wide findings and caveats: Ankylosing spondylitis blood appeared to be characterized by a TCR beta motif of under ten highly homologous variants.

TCRdb called the 5' RACE reads again in MiXCR, with one record for every CDR3 protein. The sample includes some 400,000 distinct CDR3 sequences, about 20% seen only once; the top ten take 15% to 20%. What these receptors recognize is not known. Material: blood, either unsorted or a sorted T cell fraction (not recorded which). The receptors come from a male donor with ankylosing spondylitis.

The chain employs TRBV5-1 and TRBJ2-3; D ambiguous. CDR3 length: 14 amino acids. The germline CDR1 and CDR2 sequences are SGHRS and YFSETQ. The ends were cut back, 2 bases at V and 5 bases at J, with 12 bases in the middle. CDR3: CASSLGQRGDTQYF. The CDR3 DNA reads as TGCGCCAGCAGCTTAGGGCAACGTGGAGATACGCAGTATTTT.

With regard to this clonotype: With a much larger clone just one base away, this may be a read error. No conserved phenylalanine or tryptophan ends this CDR3, so it is likely a read error. This rearrangement joins TRBV6-1 to TRBJ2-5, with a possible D match to TRBD2 (6 bases). Germline assignment: CDR1 MNHNS and CDR2 SASEGT. The V gene lost 5 bases and the J gene lost 7 bases, with 17 bases spanning the gap. This CDR3 spans 14 amino acids. The CDR3 here is CASSPIAVRGTQYL. As DNA, the CDR3 is TGTGCCAGCAGTCCCATAGCGGTCCGGGGGACCCAGTACTTG.

This clonotype came up a few times. This chain connects TRBV6-2 or TRBV6-3 to TRBJ2-7; 10 bases are a match to TRBD2. The CDR3 is 16 amino acids. Per the germline V gene, CDR1 is MNHEY and CDR2 is SVGEGT. J was trimmed by 1 base and V by 4 bases; bases with no gene match: 7. The DNA of the CDR3 is TGTGCCAGCAGTTCAAGGGCTAGCGGGGGATCCTACGAGCAGTACTTC. Its translation: CASSSRASGGSYEQYF.

This clonotype was picked up many times. The V and J genes are TRBV15 and TRBJ2-1, with D unresolved. Germline CDR1 is LNHNV and CDR2 is YYDKDF (reference sequence). V was shortened by 0 bases and J by 10 bases, with 19 bases between the two germline ends. The CDR3 consists of 16 residues. CDR3 DNA: TGTGCCACCAGCAGAGATCGCTGGTCCCGGGTCGAGGAGCAGTTCTTC. Translation gives CATSRDRWSRVEEQFF.

This clonotype has just a few counts. The chain has TRBV20-1 and TRBJ2-1, with 14 bases identical to TRBD2. V was pared by 8 bases and J by 0 bases, with 9 bases of the junction left unmatched. CDR1 and CDR2 from the germline V gene are DFQATT and SNEGSKA (reference sequence). The CDR3 loop spans 17 amino acids. The DNA for the CDR3 is TGCAGTACCCGAGGGACTAGCGGGAGAGACTCCTACAATGAGCAGTTCTTC. Encoded protein: CSTRGTSGRDSYNEQFF.

The rearrangement uses TRBV7-2 and TRBJ1-6, with D unclear. V was cut by 4 bases and J by 9 bases, with 16 bases left in between. CDR3 length equals 15 residues. The germline gives CDR1 SGHTA, CDR2 FQGNSA. This CDR3 is CASSWGRTEGSPLHF. The CDR3 DNA reads as TGTGCCAGCAGCTGGGGAAGGACCGAGGGTTCACCCCTCCACTTT.

This chain connects TRBV12-3 or TRBV12-4 to TRBJ1-1; perhaps TRBD1 as D (6 bases). The length of the CDR3 is 15 residues. Trimming pared 2 bases from V and 0 bases from J, leaving 10 bases between. The CDR3 loop reads CASSLSRGMNTEAFF. For the CDR3, the DNA is TGTGCCAGCAGTTTATCCAGGGGTATGAACACTGAAGCTTTCTTT.

The chain uses TRBV5-1 and TRBJ2-1; TRBD2 matches 7 bases. CDR1 is SGHRS and CDR2 is YFSETQ in the germline V gene. This CDR3 spans 16 amino acids. After removal of 0 bases from V and 7 bases from J, the junction contained 10 bases not matched to a gene. The CDR3 nucleotides read TGCGCCAGCAGCTTGGCGGCGGGAGAAGGTAGTAATGAGCAGTTCTTC. It is translated as CASSLAAGEGSNEQFF.

This clonotype has more than one count but fewer than ten. This sequence joins TRBV20-1 and TRBJ2-7, with TRBD2 matching 9 bases. The CDR3 runs to 13 residues. Germline V CDR1 and CDR2: DFQATT, SNEGSKA (reference sequence). V lost 3 bases to trimming and J lost 6 bases; unmatched junction nucleotides: 6. This chain's CDR3 is CSASSGRIREQYF. Here the CDR3 DNA reads TGCAGTGCTAGTAGCGGGAGAATCCGCGAGCAGTACTTC.

This sequence joins TRBV11-3 and TRBJ2-2; TRBD2 aligns across 9 bases. Trimming cost V 1 base and J 3 bases; bases outside gene matches: 0. The CDR3 is 15 residues long. Germline V gene sequence: CDR1 SGHNT, CDR2 YENEEA. CDR3 nucleotides: TGTGCCAGCAGCTTAGGCGGGAGGGACACCGGGGAGCTGTTTTTT. Translation: CASSLGGRDTGELFF. The full variable domain, completed using reference TRBV11-3 and TRBJ2-2, is EAGVVQSPRYKIIEKKQPVAFWCNPISGHNTLYWYLQNLGQGPELLIRYENEEAVDDSQLPKDRFSAERLKGVDSTLKIQPAELGDSAVYLCASSLGGRDTGELFFGEGSRLTVL.

The table lists this clonotype with a few counts. The V and J genes are TRBV6-1 and TRBJ1-1; TRBD1 is a possible D gene (6 bases). Germline V gene data show CDR1 as MNHNS and CDR2 as SASEGT. This CDR3 is built from 15 residues. Deletions cut 1 base from V and 4 bases from J, with 13 bases between. In nucleotides, the CDR3 is TGTGCCAGCAGTGAAGAACAGGGAGTTATCACTGAAGCTTTCTTT. Translation: CASSEEQGVITEAFF.

This clonotype was counted at least ten times. This chain joins TRBV29-1 and TRBJ2-5; D gene ambiguous. This CDR3 contains 12 residues. Between the trimmed V and J ends, which lost 6 bases and 0 bases, there was a span of 8 bases. Germline V CDR1 and CDR2: SQVTM, ANQGSEA. CDR3 in amino acids: CSVLQYQETQYF. In DNA form, the CDR3 reads TGCAGCGTCCTACAGTACCAAGAGACCCAGTACTTC.

This clonotype was seen a handful of times. The chain links TRBV2 to TRBJ1-4; the match to TRBD1 covers 7 bases. Germline loops: CDR1 SNHLY, CDR2 FYNNEI. CDR3 length: 14 amino acids. The trim removed 6 bases at V and 6 bases at J, leaving 7 bases unmatched. The CDR3 sequence is CASRETGRHEKLFF. The DNA for the CDR3 is TGTGCCAGCAGGGAGACAGGGCGGCATGAAAAACTGTTTTTT.

This clonotype was found a few times. This chain links TRBV28 with TRBJ1-6, with a possible D match to TRBD1 (6 bases). V lost 4 bases and J lost 7, with 17 bases in between. Germline loops: CDR1 MDHEN, CDR2 SYDVKM. The CDR3 is made up of 16 amino acids. This CDR3 reads CASSSALGGDNSPLHF. In nucleotides, the CDR3 is TGTGCCAGCAGTTCCGCTCTCGGGGGCGACAATTCACCCCTCCACTTT. Combining the CDR3 with reference TRBV28 and TRBJ1-6 gives the whole variable domain DVKVTQSSRYLVKRTGEKVFLECVQDMDHENMFWYRQDPGLGLRLIYFSYDVKMKEKGDIPEGYSVSREKKERFSLILESASTNQTSMYLCASSSALGGDNSPLHFGNGTRLTVT.

The gene calls are TRBV6-2 or TRBV6-3 and TRBJ2-5, with a possible D match to TRBD2 (5 bases). Germline V gene data show CDR1 as MNHEY and CDR2 as SVGEGT. V lost 4 bases and J 2 bases, leaving 8 bases between the germline ends. The CDR3 sequence is 13 residues long. DNA of the CDR3: TGTGCCAGCAGTTTTCAGCGGCAAGAGACCCAGTACTTC. Translating it yields CASSFQRQETQYF.

This clonotype was found a few times. The chain uses TRBV12-3 or TRBV12-4 and TRBJ1-5; 7 bases line up with TRBD1. CDR3 length: 13 amino acids. V lost 6 bases, J lost 5 bases, and 4 bases stayed unmatched. The CDR3 nucleotides are TGTGCCAGCAGCAGGGGGTATGATCAGCCCCAGCATTTT. The encoded protein is CASSRGYDQPQHF.

The chain uses TRBV12-3 or TRBV12-4 and TRBJ2-1; a possible D gene is TRBD1 (6 bases). The CDR3 has 16 residues. The V end lost 6 bases, the J end lost 6 bases, and 21 bases lay between the germline ends. In DNA form, the CDR3 reads TGTGCCAGCAGCCAACCAAGGGGGTTAGTGGGCAATGAGCAGTTCTTC. It yields the protein CASSQPRGLVGNEQFF.

The sample holds a few counts of this clonotype. The rearrangement joins TRBV5-1 to TRBJ2-2, with D unclear. This CDR3 comprises 13 residues. V was shortened by 4 bases and J by 6 bases, with 10 bases between the two germline ends. Germline V gene lookup returns CDR1 SGHRS and CDR2 YFSETQ. As DNA, the CDR3 is TGCGCCAGCAGCACCGACCTGCCCGGGGAGCTGTTTTTT. It translates to CASSTDLPGELFF.

This clonotype appeared a few times. J is TRBJ2-4 and V is TRBV4-2; 11 bases fit TRBD2. J gave up 3 bases and V 1 base, and 14 bases lay outside the gene matches. CDR1 and CDR2 from the germline V gene are LGHNA and YNFKEQ. The CDR3 has 20 amino acids. The DNA of the CDR3 is TGTGCCAGCAGCCAAGTATTACTAGCGGGAGCAGCTTCGGACAAAAACATTCAGTACTTC. It yields the protein CASSQVLLAGAASDKNIQYF.

The chain employs TRBV20-1 and TRBJ2-1; D unclear. CDR3 size: 13 residues. CDR1 is DFQATT and CDR2 is SNEGSKA in the germline V gene (reference sequence). Trimming shortened V by 4 bases and J by 9 bases, and 16 bases separated the two germline ends. The CDR3 DNA reads as TGCAGTGCTAACCCTGGTCTTCGCGGTGAGCAGTTCTTC. Translated: CSANPGLRGEQFF.

This clonotype turned up a few times. The gene calls are TRBV11-2 and TRBJ2-1, with 11 nucleotides matching TRBD2. The germline CDR1 and CDR2 sequences are SGHAT and FQNNGV. This CDR3 is 14 amino acids long. V lost 5 bases to trimming and J lost 8 bases; unmatched junction nucleotides: 5. The chain's CDR3 is CASSTRLAGHEQFF. The CDR3 nucleotides read TGTGCCAGCAGCACCCGACTAGCGGGACATGAGCAGTTCTTC.

This sequence joins TRBV29-1 and TRBJ2-7; 9 bases line up with TRBD1. The germline gives CDR1 SQVTM, CDR2 ANQGSEA. The V segment lost 8 bases and the J segment 3 bases; nucleotides outside the gene matches: 8. The CDR3 loop spans 13 amino acids. The CDR3 DNA follows: TGCAGCTACACCGGGACAGGGAGCTACGAGCAGTACTTC. Translation gives CSYTGTGSYEQYF.